This T cell receptor (beta chain) was observed in a study of CD8+ T cells in alopecia areata. Study results and limitations: It was lesional scalp, especially alopecia totalis/universalis, that showed higher clonality than normal scalp.

With respect to this clone: Its antigen is still unknown.

Stated treatment: oral pan-JAK inhibitor, 5-10 mg twice daily. Both peripheral blood and punch biopsies of lesional scalp skin were obtained from patients who had alopecia areata. Sequencing templates came from extracted RNA that was reverse transcribed into cDNA. TCRdb's copy holds only in-frame clones and misses some; the assay was immunoSEQ multiplex PCR. This table holds roughly 100,000 clones, 85% to 90% found once. The V gene's germline CDR1 is SGHRS and CDR2 YFSETQ. The CDR3 length is 14 residues. V was pared by 6 bases and J by 4 bases, with 17 bases between. The receptor's source is a human donor with alopecia areata. The genes are TRBV5-1 and TRBJ2-7; D is undetermined. The sequencing used CD8+ T cells sorted from blood, collected between weeks 30 and 35, from a patient treated with tofacitinib. As DNA, the CDR3 is TGCGCCAGCAACGACTCGCGGAACAAGTACGAGCAGTACTTC. It translates to CASNDSRNKYEQYF.